This entry features one T cell receptor beta chain sequence. It has no known antigen specificity. Base-call qualities are not available, and no considerably larger clone is one nucleotide away. The germline V gene yields SGHAT for CDR1 and FQNNGV for CDR2. The CDR3 covers 14 residues, taking in both the cysteine and the phenylalanine. CDR3 DNA is the only sequence kept; it has 42 bases, read in frame from the first base. V is clipped by 3 bases and J by 7 bases, and the sequence between their germline boundaries is 12 bases long. This record belongs to a study of blood T cell repertoires in COVID-19 (dated by TCRdb to 2020 to 2022). With regard to the full study: Samples from collaborators originated in the United States, Italy and Spain and spanned both the acute and convalescent phases of COVID-19. The prospective study material was composed of cDNA or gDNA derived from T cells, B-cell-depleted T cells, or PBMCs. The dataset comprised deeply sampled blood TCRbeta repertoires from subjects exposed to, actively infected with, or recovered from COVID-19. A freely available public database, intended as a resource for researchers studying the immune response to SARS-CoV-2, is where the repertoires were released. The samples were drawn from the first 160 participants of the ongoing ImmuneRACE study and from over 950 subjects provided by 6 global collaborators. Nearly every sample came with metadata listing a de-identified subject ID, COVID-19 status, age in years and sex. Where available, HLA class I and class II types were taken from metadata supplied by the sample provider and were not determined by assay-based typing. The study at large found these results: Clinical and demographic metadata were provided uncurated, with the amount varying by source and participant.

Whole blood was collected in K2EDTA tubes by collaborating institutions according to the institutions' own protocols. For TCRbeta analysis, collaborators shipped samples as frozen whole blood, isolated PBMCs, or DNA extracted from either of those sample types. The immunoSEQ Assay, a bias-controlled multiplex PCR, was used to amplify TCRbeta CDR3 regions from genomic DNA. Per the authors' processing: Nucleated cell counts per sample were estimated from amplification of reference gene primers within the assay. To quantify the absolute abundance of each unique TCRbeta CDR3 rearrangement, sequence reads were collapsed and filtered. For each sample, productive Simpson clonality was calculated as the square root of Simpson's diversity index across productive rearrangements. TCRdb provides this immuneACCESS table in a form limited to in-frame rearrangements. Some clones are lacking; in checked studies, under half of them reflect an unresolved V gene, and why the rest are absent is not known. From that table come the V and J calls and clone size; the DNA was used to work out D and trimming. Across this sample there are over 30,000 clones, with around 90% seen only once. The top ten hold about 20% of the sample.

Sequenced sample: peripheral blood. The TCR was taken from a man older than 75 with acute or convalescent COVID-19. This receptor chain uses TRBV11-2 and TRBJ1-4; TRBD1 is possibly the D segment (5 matching bases). The CDR3 protein: CASSLQGSIEKLFF. The nucleotide sequence is given as TGTGCCAGCAGCTTGCAGGGTTCAATTGAAAAACTGTTTTTT.